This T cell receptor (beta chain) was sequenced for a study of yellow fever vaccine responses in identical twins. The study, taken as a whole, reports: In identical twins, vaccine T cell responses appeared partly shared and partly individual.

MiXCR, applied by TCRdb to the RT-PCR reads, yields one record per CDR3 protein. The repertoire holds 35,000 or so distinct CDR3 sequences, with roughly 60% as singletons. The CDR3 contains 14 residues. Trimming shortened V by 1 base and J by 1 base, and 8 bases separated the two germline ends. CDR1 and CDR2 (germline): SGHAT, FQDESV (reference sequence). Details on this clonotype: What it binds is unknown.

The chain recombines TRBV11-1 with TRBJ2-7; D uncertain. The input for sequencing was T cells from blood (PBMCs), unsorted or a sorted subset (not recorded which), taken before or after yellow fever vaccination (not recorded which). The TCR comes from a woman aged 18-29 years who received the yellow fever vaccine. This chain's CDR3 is CASSLGRWSYEQYF. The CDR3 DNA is TGTGCCAGCAGCTTAGGTCGGTGGTCCTACGAGCAGTACTTC.